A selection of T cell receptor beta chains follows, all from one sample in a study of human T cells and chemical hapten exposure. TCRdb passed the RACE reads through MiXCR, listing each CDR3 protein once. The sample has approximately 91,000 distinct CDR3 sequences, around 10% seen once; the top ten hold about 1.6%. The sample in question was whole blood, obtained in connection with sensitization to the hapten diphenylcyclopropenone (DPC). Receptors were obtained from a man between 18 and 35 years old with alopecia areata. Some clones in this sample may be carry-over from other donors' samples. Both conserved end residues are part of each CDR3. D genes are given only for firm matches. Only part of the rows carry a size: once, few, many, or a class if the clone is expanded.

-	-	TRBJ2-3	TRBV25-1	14	TGTGCCAGCAGTGACCGGACAAACACAGATACGCAGTATTTT	CASSDRTNTDTQYF
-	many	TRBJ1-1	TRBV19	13	TGTGCCAGTAGTTACCGGGAGAACACTGAAGCTTTCTTT	CASSYRENTEAFF
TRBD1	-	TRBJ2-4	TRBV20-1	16	TGCAGTGCTAGAGGGGGACAGGTCCTAGCCAAAAACATTCAGTACTTC	CSARGGQVLAKNIQYF
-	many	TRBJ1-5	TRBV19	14	TGTGCCAGTAGTATCGGCAGGGCGAATCAGCCCCAGCATTTT	CASSIGRANQPQHF
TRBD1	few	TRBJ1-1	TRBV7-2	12	TGTGCCAGCAGCTTACCCGACAGGGCAGCTTTCTTT	CASSLPDRAAFF
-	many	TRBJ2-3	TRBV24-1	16	TGTGCCACCAGTGGGGGACCATATCTTCACACAGATACGCAGTATTTT	CATSGGPYLHTDTQYF
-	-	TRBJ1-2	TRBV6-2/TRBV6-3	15	TGTGCCAGCATGCAGGGCGTCGACGCTAACTATGGCTACACCTTC	CASMQGVDANYGYTF
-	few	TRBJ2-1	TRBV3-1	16	TGTGCCAGCAGCCAAGCACCGCTGAGCTCCTACAATGAGCAGTTCTTC	CASSQAPLSSYNEQFF
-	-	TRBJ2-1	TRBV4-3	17	TGCGCCAGCAGCCAAGAGTTGACAGTCCCTCGCTACAATGAGCAGTTCTTC	CASSQELTVPRYNEQFF
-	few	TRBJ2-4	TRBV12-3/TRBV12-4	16	TGTGCCAGCAGTTTACTGGTCCCAACTCCCAAAAACATTCAGTACTTC	CASSLLVPTPKNIQYF
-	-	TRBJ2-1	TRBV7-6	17	TGTGCCAGCAGCAGAAACCGGGGGACCAGGTCCTACAATGAGCAGTTCTTC	CASSRNRGTRSYNEQFF
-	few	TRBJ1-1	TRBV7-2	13	TGTGCCAGCAGCCCCTATGGGGGGCTCGAAGCTTTCTTT	CASSPYGGLEAFF
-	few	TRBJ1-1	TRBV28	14	TGTGCCAGCAGTTTATCGCCACAGGGAACTGAAGCTTTCTTT	CASSLSPQGTEAFF
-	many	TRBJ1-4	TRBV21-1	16	TGTGCCAGCAGCAAAGAATCGCCCCTACCCAATGAAAAACTGTTTTTT	CASSKESPLPNEKLFF
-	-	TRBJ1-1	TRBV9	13	TGTGCCAGCAGCGTAGCTGTGACGGGTGAAGCTTTCTTT	CASSVAVTGEAFF
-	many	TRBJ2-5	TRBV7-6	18	TGTGCCAGCAGCTTAAGGCCCCTCCCGGCCCCCAGGCCGGAGACCCAGTACTTC	CASSLRPLPAPRPETQYF
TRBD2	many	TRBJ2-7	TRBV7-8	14	TGTGCCAGCAGCTCGGGGACTAGCGGGGACGAGCAGTACTTC	CASSSGTSGDEQYF
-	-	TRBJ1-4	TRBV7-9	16	TGTGCCAGCAGCTTAGTACCGGGTTTGGTTAGTGAAAAACTGTTTTTT	CASSLVPGLVSEKLFF
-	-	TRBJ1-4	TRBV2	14	TGTGCCAGCACACTGGACAGATCCTTTGAAAAACTGTTTTTT	CASTLDRSFEKLFF
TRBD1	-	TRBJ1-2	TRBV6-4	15	TGTGCCAGCAGTGACTCCCCCACAGGGGCATATGGCTACACCTTC	CASSDSPTGAYGYTF
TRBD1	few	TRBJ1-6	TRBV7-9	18	TGTGCCAGCAGCTTAGCGGGAGGGGCAGGGGGCCTTAATTCACCCCTCCACTTT	CASSLAGGAGGLNSPLHF
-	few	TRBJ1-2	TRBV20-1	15	TGCAGTGCGATAGAGGGCGGCGTCAGAAACTATGGCTACACCTTC	CSAIEGGVRNYGYTF
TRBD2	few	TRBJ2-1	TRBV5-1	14	TGCGCCAGCAGTGGGACTAGCGACTACAATGAGCAGTTCTTC	CASSGTSDYNEQFF
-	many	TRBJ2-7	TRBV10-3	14	TGTGCCATCAGTGAGTCAGTTCTCAGGAACGAGCAGTACTTC	CAISESVLRNEQYF
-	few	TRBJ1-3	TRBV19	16	TGTGCCAGTAGTGTATACAGCTTAAACCCTGGAAACACCATATATTTT	CASSVYSLNPGNTIYF
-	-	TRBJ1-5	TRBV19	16	TGTGCCAGTAGTATATTTGATTGGGAGGCCAATCAGCCCCAGCATTTT	CASSIFDWEANQPQHF
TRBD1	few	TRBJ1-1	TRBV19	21	TGTGCCAGTAGTATGGACCCGATTCGGACAGGGAGGGGACTTATGAACACTGAAGCTTTCTTT	CASSMDPIRTGRGLMNTEAFF
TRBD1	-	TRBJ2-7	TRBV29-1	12	TGCAGCGTACAGGGGCAATCCTACGAGCAGTACTTC	CSVQGQSYEQYF
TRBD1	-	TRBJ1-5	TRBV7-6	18	TGTGCCAGCAGCCCATGGGACAGGGCGTTCGGTAGCAATCAGCCCCAGCATTTT	CASSPWDRAFGSNQPQHF
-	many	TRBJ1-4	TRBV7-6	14	TGTGCCAGCAGCCGGACAGATTGGCATGAAAAACTGTTTTTT	CASSRTDWHEKLFF
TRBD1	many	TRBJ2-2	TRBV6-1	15	TGTGCCAGCAGTGCTGGGACAGGGGTAACCGGGGAGCTGTTTTTT	CASSAGTGVTGELFF
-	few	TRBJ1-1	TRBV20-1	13	TGCAGTGCTAGAGAGGGGGCGAACACTGAAGCTTTCTTT	CSAREGANTEAFF
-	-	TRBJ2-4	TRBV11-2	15	TGTGCCAGCAGCTTAGTGGGGGCGAGCCAAAACATTCAGTACTTC	CASSLVGASQNIQYF
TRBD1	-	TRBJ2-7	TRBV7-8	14	TGTGCCAGCAGCCGCGGACAGGCATCCTACGAGCAGTACTTC	CASSRGQASYEQYF
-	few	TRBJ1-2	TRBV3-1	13	TGTGCCAGCAGCCAAGCGACAAGAAGTGGCTACACCTTC	CASSQATRSGYTF
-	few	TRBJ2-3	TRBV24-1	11	TGTGCCACCAGTGCAGGAGATACGCAGTATTTT	CATSAGDTQYF
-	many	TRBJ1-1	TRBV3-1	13	TGTGCCAGCAGCCAAGCGTGGAACACTGAAGCTTTCTTT	CASSQAWNTEAFF
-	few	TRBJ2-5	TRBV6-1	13	TGTGCCAGCAGTGAGGGGACCCAAGAGACCCAGTACTTC	CASSEGTQETQYF
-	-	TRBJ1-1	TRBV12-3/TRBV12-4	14	TGTGCCAGCAGCCCTCATGGCCTGAACACTGAAGCTTTCTTT	CASSPHGLNTEAFF
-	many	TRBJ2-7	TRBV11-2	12	TGTGCCAGCAGCAGAATATCGTACGAGCAGTACTTC	CASSRISYEQYF
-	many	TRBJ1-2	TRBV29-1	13	TGCAGCGTTTCGGAGGGGATGGGCTATGGCTACACCTTC	CSVSEGMGYGYTF
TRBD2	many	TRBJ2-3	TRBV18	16	TGTGCCAGCTCACCGAGGCGGGGGGACTTCACAGATACGCAGTATTTT	CASSPRRGDFTDTQYF
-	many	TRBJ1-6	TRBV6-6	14	TGTGCCAGCAGTTATGTTGGTGATAATTCACCCCTCCACTTT	CASSYVGDNSPLHF
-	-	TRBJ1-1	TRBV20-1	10	TGCAGTGCTAGTGGAGGGGACGCTTTCTTT	CSASGGDAFF
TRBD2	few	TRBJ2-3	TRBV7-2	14	TGTGCCAGCAGCTTAAGCGGGGGCACAGATACGCAGTATTTT	CASSLSGGTDTQYF
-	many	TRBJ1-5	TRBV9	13	TGTGCCAGCAGCGTAGGGGTCGTCGAGCCCCAGCATTTT	CASSVGVVEPQHF
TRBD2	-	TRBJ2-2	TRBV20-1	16	TGCAGTGCTAGCCCCTGGACTAGCGGGGGGCGCGGGGAGCTGTTTTTT	CSASPWTSGGRGELFF
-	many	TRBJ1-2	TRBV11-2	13	TGTGCCAGCAGCCGCGTCGGGGACGCTGGCTACACCTTC	CASSRVGDAGYTF
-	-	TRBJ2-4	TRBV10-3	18	TGTGCCATCAGTGAGTCGAGAGTTGCAGACCTAGCCAAAAACATTCAGTACTTC	CAISESRVADLAKNIQYF
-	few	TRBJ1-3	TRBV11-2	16	TGTGCCAGCAGCTTAGTAAAGGGTCCCTCTGGAAACACCATATATTTT	CASSLVKGPSGNTIYF
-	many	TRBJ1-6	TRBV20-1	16	TGCAGTGTAGCTTCCAGTGAGAGCTCCTATAATTCACCCCTCCACTTT	CSVASSESSYNSPLHF
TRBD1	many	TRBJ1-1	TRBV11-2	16	TGTGCCAGCAGCTTAGAAGTGGACAGGGTTATGACTGAAGCTTTCTTT	CASSLEVDRVMTEAFF
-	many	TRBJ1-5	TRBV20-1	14	TGCAGTGCTGGGGACCGAAGACGGGATCAGCCCCAACATTTT	CSAGDRRRDQPQHF
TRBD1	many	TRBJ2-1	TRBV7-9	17	TGTGCCAGCAGCACCAACAACGAGGACAGGTCCTACAATGAGCAGTTCTTC	CASSTNNEDRSYNEQFF
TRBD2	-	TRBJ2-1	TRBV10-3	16	TGTGCCATCAGGACCCCAACTAGCGGGGGGTACGATGAGCAGTTCTTC	CAIRTPTSGGYDEQFF